Reported below is one T cell receptor beta chain. Its antigen is not known. These data come from a study of cytomegalovirus exposure and HLA in healthy donors. The CDR3 runs to 14 residues. Findings and caveats of the study: TCR beta V- and J-gene trimming, according to a later analysis, was linked to a missense DCLRE1C variant.

Vbeta (60) and Jbeta (13) primers were used in the PCR. In the authors' workflow: In a later analysis, roughly 11 million of 60 million to 80 million unique beta chains occurred in at least two donors. The table came from immunoSEQ multiplex PCR; TCRdb's copy has only in-frame clones and leaves some out. The V and J calls and the clone size are those of that table, but D and trimming were determined from the DNA. The repertoire holds around 100,000 clones, with approximately 81% as singletons. The chain links TRBV21-1 to TRBJ1-3; the table's TRBD1 call for D was not verified on the DNA. TRBV21-1 is reported as a pseudogene. The specimen was PBMCs. This receptor was obtained from a female donor in good health and CMV-seropositive. CDR3 bases: TGTGCCAGCAGCAAAACTCAGGGGGGAAACACCATATATTTT. It is translated as CASSKTQGGNTIYF.